A selection of T cell receptor beta chains follows, all from one sample in a study of blood T cell repertoires in COVID-19. Profiled with immunoSEQ multiplex PCR; TCRdb holds only in-frame clones, not every one. The data show about 62,000 clones, under 80% seen once. Material for sequencing was peripheral blood. These receptors were obtained from a man aged 55 to 70 with acute or convalescent COVID-19. CDR3s include the opening cysteine and the closing phenylalanine or tryptophan. Fields, in order: J gene, V gene, D gene, clone size, CDR3 protein, CDR3 DNA. A D gene is named only where the DNA matches it firmly. Only part of the rows carry a size: once, few, many, or a class if the clone is expanded.

TRBJ1-2,TRBV9,NA,NA,CASSKGGGEVYGYTF,TGTGCCAGCAGCAAAGGGGGAGGGGAGGTCTATGGCTACACCTTC
TRBJ1-2,TRBV7-3,NA,few,CASSTGRNYGYTF,TGTGCCAGCAGTACAGGGCGAAACTATGGCTACACCTTC
TRBJ1-3,TRBV3-1/TRBV3-2,NA,NA,CASSQGRSARGNTIYF,TGTGCCAGCAGCCAAGGGAGATCCGCGCGTGGAAACACCATATATTTT
TRBJ2-3,TRBV2,NA,NA,CASSEALRRGTDTQYF,TGTGCCAGCAGTGAAGCGCTGCGGCGGGGCACAGATACGCAGTATTTT
TRBJ1-1,TRBV28,TRBD1,NA,CASSFQGEDTEAFF,TGTGCCAGCAGTTTCCAGGGGGAGGACACTGAAGCTTTCTTT
TRBJ2-7,TRBV28,NA,NA,CASSFSERANSPYEQYF,TGTGCCAGCAGTTTCAGCGAGCGGGCGAATTCCCCGTACGAGCAGTACTTC
TRBJ1-1,TRBV11-2,NA,NA,CASSLRSDRRNTEAFF,TGTGCCAGCAGCCTCCGATCAGACAGGAGGAACACTGAAGCTTTCTTT
TRBJ1-3,TRBV13,NA,NA,CASSFGGSGNTIYF,TGTGCCAGCAGCTTCGGGGGATCAGGAAACACCATATATTTT
TRBJ2-5,TRBV19,TRBD1,NA,CASRASGQGAGETQYF,TGTGCCAGTAGAGCCTCCGGACAGGGGGCGGGAGAGACCCAGTACTTC
TRBJ2-1,TRBV9,NA,NA,CASSVEGMGNEQFF,TGTGCCAGCAGCGTGGAGGGCATGGGCAATGAGCAGTTCTTC
TRBJ1-5,TRBV11-3,NA,once,CASSRGLGKSGNQPQHF,TGTGCCAGCAGTAGGGGTTTGGGGAAAAGTGGCAATCAGCCCCAGCATTTT
TRBJ2-5,TRBV7-3,NA,NA,CASSLTRFETQYF,TGTGCCAGCAGCTTAACGCGATTTGAGACCCAGTACTTC
TRBJ2-1,TRBV5-6,TRBD1,NA,CASSPLQGYNEQFF,TGTGCCAGCAGCCCGCTACAGGGGTACAATGAGCAGTTCTTC